This TCR beta chain was documented in a study of blood T cells in healthy people across ages. Study-level results: It was found that TCR beta diversity correlated strongly with the percentage of naive T cells. Long-lived and aged donors differed, with more naive CD4+ cells and higher diversity in the long-lived.

PCR was performed a second time for roughly 6 to 12 cycles using a sample-barcoded 5' primer and a J-beta primer mix. One entry per CDR3 protein, called by TCRdb with MiXCR from the 5' RACE reads. Of 450,000 to 650,000 distinct CDR3 sequences listed, 20% to 30% were seen once; the top ten hold just over 8.5%. This clonotype has only a few counts. As yet, its antigen is unknown. The CDR3 runs to 15 residues. Germline lookup yields CDR1 MNHNY and CDR2 SVGAGI (reference sequence). V shed 6 bases and J 2 bases; nucleotides not matched to a gene: 7. These records were also assigned to another study, of T cells of mothers and their children. That publication notes: The sample comes from some ten healthy Caucasian donors: mothers and children. Slightly higher overlap, not significant, was seen in related mother-child pairs than in unrelated pairs.

This chain links TRBV6-6 with TRBJ2-5, with TRBD1 matching 9 bases. The receptor was isolated from a boy aged 5-17 years in good health. Sequenced input: blood. In DNA form, the CDR3 reads TGTGCCAGCAGAGACAGGGGGATCTCACAAGAGACCCAGTACTTC. Translating gives CASRDRGISQETQYF.